This TCR beta chain comes out of a study of blood T cell repertoires in COVID-19. On the study more broadly: Some COVID-19 samples were acute and others convalescent; all came from the United States, Italy and Spain.

The data were produced by immunoSEQ multiplex PCR, yet TCRdb's version contains in-frame clones alone and is incomplete. The data contain about 130,000 clones, roughly 80% of them seen just once; the ten biggest clones take up less than 15%. This CDR3 comprises 13 residues. With V trimmed by 5 bases and J by 6 bases, 7 bases remained unmatched. Germline lookup yields CDR1 SQVTM and CDR2 ANQGSEA. Sample: peripheral blood. The chain combines TRBV29-1 with TRBJ2-1, with 7 bases identical to TRBD1. The sequence was collected from a woman aged 60 to 75 with acute or convalescent COVID-19. CDR3 sequence: CSVSRGMSNEQFF. The CDR3 DNA reads TGCAGCGTTTCCAGGGGGATGTCCAATGAGCAGTTCTTC.